This T cell receptor beta chain originates from a study of CXCR3-negative and CXCR3-positive naive CD8 T cells. Study-wide results and caveats: The authors found comparable surface CD5 between naive subsets and inferred TCR strength from TRB CDR3 properties. Naive cells that were CXCR3-positive had more hydrophobic TRB CDR3s (compared with CXCR3-negative naive cells).

The CDR3 is made up of 17 amino acids. Germline CDR1 is DFQATT and CDR2 is SNEGSKA (reference sequence). The method, 5' RACE with UMI labels, was used to prepare the TRB cDNA libraries. TCRdb re-called the 5' RACE reads; every CDR3 protein appears as one record, without DNA. Its table lists over 70,000 distinct CDR3 sequences. Comment on this clonotype: Its antigen is unknown.

The TCR sequence derives from a human donor in good health. Some clones in this sample may be carry-over from other donors' samples. Sequencing was done on a sample of naive CXCR3+ CD8+ T cells from blood. Sample subset: CD45RO-CCR7+CD27+CD95- naive CD8+ T cells expressing CXCR3 (TNR3+). The rearrangement uses TRBV20-1 and TRBJ1-5; TCRdb outputs TRBD1, but without DNA this stays unchecked. This chain's CDR3 is CSASADRAYPGGQPQHF.